This T cell receptor beta chain was captured in a study of control samples from healthy donors and cancer patients. Profiled with immunoSEQ multiplex PCR; TCRdb holds only in-frame clones, not every one. The repertoire holds 120,000 or so clones, with approximately 90% as singletons. Germline V gene sequence: CDR1 KGHSH, CDR2 LQKENI. The V segment lost 3 bases and the J segment 4 bases; nucleotides outside the gene matches: 9. This CDR3 region has 18 residues. What was sequenced was blood. This receptor was obtained from a woman aged 18 to 35 in good health. This chain links TRBV18 with TRBJ2-7, with 16 bases matching TRBD2. Here the CDR3 DNA reads TGTGCCAGCTCACCCGGGACTAGCGGGAGGGCCAGTTTTTACGAGCAGTACTTC. Residues: CASSPGTSGRASFYEQYF.